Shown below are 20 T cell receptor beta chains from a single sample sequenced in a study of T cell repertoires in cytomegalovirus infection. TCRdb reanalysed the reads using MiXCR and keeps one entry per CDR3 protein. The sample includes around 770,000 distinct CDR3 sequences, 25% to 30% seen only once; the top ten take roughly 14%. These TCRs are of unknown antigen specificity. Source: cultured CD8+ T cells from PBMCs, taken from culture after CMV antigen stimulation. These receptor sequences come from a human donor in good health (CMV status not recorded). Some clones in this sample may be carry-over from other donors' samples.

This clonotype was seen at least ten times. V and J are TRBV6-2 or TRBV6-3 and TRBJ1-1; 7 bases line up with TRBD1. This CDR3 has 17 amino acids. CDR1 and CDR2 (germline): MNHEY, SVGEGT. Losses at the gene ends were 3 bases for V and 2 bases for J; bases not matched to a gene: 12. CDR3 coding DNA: TGTGCCAGCAGTTATCTACAGGGGACCGGCCTCAACACTGAAGCTTTCTTT. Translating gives CASSYLQGTGLNTEAFF.

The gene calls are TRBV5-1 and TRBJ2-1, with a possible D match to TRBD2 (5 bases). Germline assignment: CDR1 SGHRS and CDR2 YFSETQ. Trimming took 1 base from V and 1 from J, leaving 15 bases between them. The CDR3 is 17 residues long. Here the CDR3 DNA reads TGCGCCAGCAGCTTGCAAACCGGGGATCCTTCCTACAATGAGCAGTTCTTC. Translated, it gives CASSLQTGDPSYNEQFF.

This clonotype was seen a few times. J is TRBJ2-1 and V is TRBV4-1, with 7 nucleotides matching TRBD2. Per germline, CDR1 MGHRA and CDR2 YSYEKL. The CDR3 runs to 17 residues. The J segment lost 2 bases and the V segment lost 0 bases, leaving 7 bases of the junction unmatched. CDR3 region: CASSQDSSGETYNEQFF. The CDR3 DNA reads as TGCGCCAGCAGCCAAGATTCAAGCGGGGAAACCTACAATGAGCAGTTCTTC.

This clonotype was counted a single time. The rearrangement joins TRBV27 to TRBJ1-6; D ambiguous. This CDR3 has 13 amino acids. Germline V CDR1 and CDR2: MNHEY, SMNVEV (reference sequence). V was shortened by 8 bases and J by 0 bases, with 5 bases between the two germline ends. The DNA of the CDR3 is TGTGCCAGCCAGCCCTCCTATAATTCACCCCTCCACTTT. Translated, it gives CASQPSYNSPLHF.

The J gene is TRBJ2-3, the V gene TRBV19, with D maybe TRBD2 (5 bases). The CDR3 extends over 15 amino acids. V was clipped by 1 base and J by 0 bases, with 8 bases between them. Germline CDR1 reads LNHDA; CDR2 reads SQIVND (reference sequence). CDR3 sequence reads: CASSIVGVSTDTQYF. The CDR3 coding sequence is TGTGCCAGTAGTATAGTCGGGGTTAGCACAGATACGCAGTATTTT. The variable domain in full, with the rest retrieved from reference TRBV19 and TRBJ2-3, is DGGITQSPKYLFRKEGQNVTLSCEQNLNHDAMYWYRQDPGQGLRLIYYSQIVNDFQKGDIAEGYSVSREKKESFPLTVTSAQKNPTAFYLCASSIVGVSTDTQYFGPGTRLTVL.

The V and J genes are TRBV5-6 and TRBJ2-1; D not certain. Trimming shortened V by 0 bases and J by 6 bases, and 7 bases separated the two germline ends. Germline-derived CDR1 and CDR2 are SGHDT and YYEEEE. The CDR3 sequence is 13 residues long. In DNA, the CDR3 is TGTGCCAGCAGCTTGGGCAACTTCAATGAGCAGTTCTTC. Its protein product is CASSLGNFNEQFF.

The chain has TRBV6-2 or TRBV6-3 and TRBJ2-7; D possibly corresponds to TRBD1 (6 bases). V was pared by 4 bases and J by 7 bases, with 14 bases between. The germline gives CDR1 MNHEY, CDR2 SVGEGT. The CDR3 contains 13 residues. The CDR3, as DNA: TGTGCCAGCAGTTTTGACAGGCCGGGGGAGCAGTACGTC. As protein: CASSFDRPGEQYV.

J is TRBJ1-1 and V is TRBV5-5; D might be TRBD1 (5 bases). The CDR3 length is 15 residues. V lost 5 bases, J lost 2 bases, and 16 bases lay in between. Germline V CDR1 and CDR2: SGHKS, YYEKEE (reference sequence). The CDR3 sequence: CASRPPSGTNTEAFF. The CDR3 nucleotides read TGTGCCAGCAGACCCCCCTCAGGGACCAACACTGAAGCTTTCTTT.

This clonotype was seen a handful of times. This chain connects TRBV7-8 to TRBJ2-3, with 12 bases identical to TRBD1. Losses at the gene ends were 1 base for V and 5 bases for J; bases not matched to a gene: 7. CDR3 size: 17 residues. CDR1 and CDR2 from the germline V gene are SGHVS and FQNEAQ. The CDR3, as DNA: TGTGCCAGCAGCTTAGAAGAAGGGACAGGGGGCCTAGATACGCAGTATTTT. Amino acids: CASSLEEGTGGLDTQYF.

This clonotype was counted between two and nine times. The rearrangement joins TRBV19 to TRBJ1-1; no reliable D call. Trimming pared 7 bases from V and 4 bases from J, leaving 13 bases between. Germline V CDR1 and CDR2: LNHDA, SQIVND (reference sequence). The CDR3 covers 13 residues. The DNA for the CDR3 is TGTGCCAGTATCTTAGGGCTGGGCACTGAAGCTTTCTTT. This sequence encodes CASILGLGTEAFF. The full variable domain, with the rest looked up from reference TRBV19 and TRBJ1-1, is DGGITQSPKYLFRKEGQNVTLSCEQNLNHDAMYWYRQDPGQGLRLIYYSQIVNDFQKGDIAEGYSVSREKKESFPLTVTSAQKNPTAFYLCASILGLGTEAFFGQGTRLTVV.

Here the CDR3 reads CASSGGQAWSGDEKLFF. The CDR3 DNA reads TGTGCCAGCAGCGGGGGACAGGCCTGGTCTGGGGATGAAAAACTGTTTTTT. J is TRBJ1-4 and V is TRBV5-8; TRBD1 matches at 8 bases. V shed 4 bases, J shed 6 bases, and the junction held 14 bases outside the gene matches. CDR1 and CDR2 (germline): SGHTS, YDEGEE. CDR3 length: 17 residues.

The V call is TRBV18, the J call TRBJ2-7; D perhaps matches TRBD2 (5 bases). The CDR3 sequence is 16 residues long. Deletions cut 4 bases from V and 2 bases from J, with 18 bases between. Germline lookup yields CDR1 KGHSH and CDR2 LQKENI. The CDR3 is CASSLKRDSQAYEQYV. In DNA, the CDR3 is TGTGCCAGCTCACTTAAGAGGGATAGCCAAGCCTACGAGCAGTACGTC.

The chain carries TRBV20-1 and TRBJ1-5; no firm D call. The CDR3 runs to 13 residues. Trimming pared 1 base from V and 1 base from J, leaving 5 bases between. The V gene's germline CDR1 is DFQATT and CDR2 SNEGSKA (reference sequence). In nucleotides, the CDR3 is TGCAGTGCTAGAGTTGAGAGCAATCAGCCCCAGCATTTT. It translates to CSARVESNQPQHF.

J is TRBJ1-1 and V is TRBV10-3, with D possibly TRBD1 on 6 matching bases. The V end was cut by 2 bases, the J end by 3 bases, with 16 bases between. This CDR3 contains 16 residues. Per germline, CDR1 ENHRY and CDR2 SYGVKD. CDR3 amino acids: CAISERDIGWDTEAFF. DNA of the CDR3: TGTGCCATCAGTGAGAGGGACATTGGTTGGGACACTGAAGCTTTCTTT.

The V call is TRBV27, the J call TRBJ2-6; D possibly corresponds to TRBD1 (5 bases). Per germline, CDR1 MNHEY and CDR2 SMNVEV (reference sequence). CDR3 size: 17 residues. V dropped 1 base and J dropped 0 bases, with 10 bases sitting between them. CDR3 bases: TGTGCCAGCAGTTTATTTCTTAGGGGCTCTGGGGCCAACGTCCTGACTTTC. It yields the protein CASSLFLRGSGANVLTF.

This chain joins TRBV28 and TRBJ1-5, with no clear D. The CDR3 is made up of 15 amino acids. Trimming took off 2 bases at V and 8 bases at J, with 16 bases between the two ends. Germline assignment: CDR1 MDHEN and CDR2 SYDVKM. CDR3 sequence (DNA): TGTGCCAGCAGTTTAGAGGTCGTCTTGAAGGAGCCCCAGCATTTT. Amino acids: CASSLEVVLKEPQHF.

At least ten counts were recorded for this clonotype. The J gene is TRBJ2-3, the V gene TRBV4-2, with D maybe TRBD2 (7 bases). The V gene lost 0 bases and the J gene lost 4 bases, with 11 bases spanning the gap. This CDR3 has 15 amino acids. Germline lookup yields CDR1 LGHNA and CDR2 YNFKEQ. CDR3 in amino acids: CASSQDRGGPDTQYF. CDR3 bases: TGTGCCAGCAGCCAAGATAGGGGGGGCCCAGATACGCAGTATTTT.

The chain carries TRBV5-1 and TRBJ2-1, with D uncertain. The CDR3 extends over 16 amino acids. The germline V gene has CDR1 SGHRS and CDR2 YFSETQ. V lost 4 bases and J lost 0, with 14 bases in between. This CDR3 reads CASSPVGQSSYNEQFF. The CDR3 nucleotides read TGCGCCAGCAGCCCTGTAGGGCAAAGCTCCTACAATGAGCAGTTCTTC. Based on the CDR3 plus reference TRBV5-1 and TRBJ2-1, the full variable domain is KAGVTQTPRYLIKTRGQQVTLSCSPISGHRSVSWYQQTPGQGLQFLFEYFSETQRNKGNFPGRFSGRQFSNSRSEMNVSTLELGDSALYLCASSPVGQSSYNEQFFGPGTRLTVL.

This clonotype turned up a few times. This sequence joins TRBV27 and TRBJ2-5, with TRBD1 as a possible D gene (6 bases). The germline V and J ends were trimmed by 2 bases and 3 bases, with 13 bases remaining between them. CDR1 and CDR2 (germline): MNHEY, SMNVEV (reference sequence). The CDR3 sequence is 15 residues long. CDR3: CASSLTLGAEETQYF. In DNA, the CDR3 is TGTGCCAGCAGTTTAACACTGGGGGCTGAAGAGACCCAGTACTTC.

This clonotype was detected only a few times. This CDR3 is CASSLDAGGRVAFF. The CDR3, as DNA: TGTGCCAGCAGCTTGGATGCAGGGGGCCGTGTAGCTTTCTTT. This chain links TRBV7-9 with TRBJ1-1, with 8 bases aligning to TRBD1. V was pared by 3 bases and J by 10 bases, with 10 bases of the junction left unmatched. The CDR3 extends over 14 amino acids. CDR1 is SEHNR, CDR2 FQNEAQ, per germline (reference sequence).